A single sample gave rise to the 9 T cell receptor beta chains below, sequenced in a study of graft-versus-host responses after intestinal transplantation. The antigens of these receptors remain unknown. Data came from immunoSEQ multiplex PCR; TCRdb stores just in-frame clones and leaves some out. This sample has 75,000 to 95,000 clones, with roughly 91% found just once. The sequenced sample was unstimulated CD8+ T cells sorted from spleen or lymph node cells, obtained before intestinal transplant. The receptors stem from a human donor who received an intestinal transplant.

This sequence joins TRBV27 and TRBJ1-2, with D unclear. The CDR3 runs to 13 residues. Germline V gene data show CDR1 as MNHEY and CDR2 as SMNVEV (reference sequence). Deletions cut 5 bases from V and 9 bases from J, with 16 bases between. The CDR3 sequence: CASSAHLRESYTF. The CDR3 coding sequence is TGTGCCAGCAGTGCACACCTTCGGGAGAGCTACACCTTC.

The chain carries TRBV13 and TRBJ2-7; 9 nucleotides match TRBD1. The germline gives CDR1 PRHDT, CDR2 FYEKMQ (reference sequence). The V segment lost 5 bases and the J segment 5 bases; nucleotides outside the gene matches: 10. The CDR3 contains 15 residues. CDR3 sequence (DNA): TGTGCCAGCAGCGCGCCGAGGGGACAGGGAAACGAGCAGTACTTC. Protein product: CASSAPRGQGNEQYF.

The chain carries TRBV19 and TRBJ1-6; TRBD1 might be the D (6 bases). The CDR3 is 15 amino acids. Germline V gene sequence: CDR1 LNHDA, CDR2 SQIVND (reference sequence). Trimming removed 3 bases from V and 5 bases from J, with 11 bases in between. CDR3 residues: CASSMYRDHNSPLHF. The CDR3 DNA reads TGTGCCAGTAGTATGTACAGGGACCATAATTCACCCCTCCACTTT. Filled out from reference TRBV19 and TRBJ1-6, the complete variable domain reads DGGITQSPKYLFRKEGQNVTLSCEQNLNHDAMYWYRQDPGQGLRLIYYSQIVNDFQKGDIAEGYSVSREKKESFPLTVTSAQKNPTAFYLCASSMYRDHNSPLHFGNGTRLTVT.

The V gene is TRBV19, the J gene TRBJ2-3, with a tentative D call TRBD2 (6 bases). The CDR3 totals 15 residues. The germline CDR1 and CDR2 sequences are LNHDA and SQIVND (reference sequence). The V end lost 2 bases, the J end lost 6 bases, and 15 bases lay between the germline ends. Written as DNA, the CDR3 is TGTGCCAGTAGTATATTGGCTAGCGAATCGGATACGCAGTATTTT. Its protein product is CASSILASESDTQYF. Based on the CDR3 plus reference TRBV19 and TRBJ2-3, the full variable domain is DGGITQSPKYLFRKEGQNVTLSCEQNLNHDAMYWYRQDPGQGLRLIYYSQIVNDFQKGDIAEGYSVSREKKESFPLTVTSAQKNPTAFYLCASSILASESDTQYFGPGTRLTVL.

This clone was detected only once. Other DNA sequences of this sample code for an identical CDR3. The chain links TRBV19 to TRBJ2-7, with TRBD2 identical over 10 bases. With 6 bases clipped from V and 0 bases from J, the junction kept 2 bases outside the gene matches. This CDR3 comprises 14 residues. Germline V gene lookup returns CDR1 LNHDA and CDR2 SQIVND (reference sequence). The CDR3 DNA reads TGTGCCAGTAGCCCTAGCGGGGGCTCCTACGAGCAGTACTTC. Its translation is CASSPSGGSYEQYF.

This CDR3 is CASSQDRTGPGNTIYF. CDR3 nucleotides: TGCGCCAGCAGCCAGGACCGGACAGGGCCTGGAAACACCATATATTTT. This chain links TRBV4-3 with TRBJ1-3; 8 bases line up with TRBD1. This CDR3 has 16 residues. J gave up 2 bases and V 3 bases, and 6 bases lay outside the gene matches. The germline V gene encodes CDR1 LGHNA and CDR2 YSLEER.

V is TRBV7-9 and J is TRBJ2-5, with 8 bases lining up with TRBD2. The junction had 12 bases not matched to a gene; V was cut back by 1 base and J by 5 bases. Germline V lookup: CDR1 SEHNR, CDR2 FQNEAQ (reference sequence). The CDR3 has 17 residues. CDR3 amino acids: CASSLGPSGGLGETQYF. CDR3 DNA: TGTGCCAGCAGCTTAGGCCCAAGCGGGGGCCTAGGGGAGACCCAGTACTTC.

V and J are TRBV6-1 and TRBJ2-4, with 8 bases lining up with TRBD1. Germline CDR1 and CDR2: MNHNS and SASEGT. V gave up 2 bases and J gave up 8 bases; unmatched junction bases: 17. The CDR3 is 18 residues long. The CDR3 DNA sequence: TGTGCCAGCAGTGAATTCTGGAGGCAGGGGGCTGTGAGGGACATTCAGTACTTC. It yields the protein CASSEFWRQGAVRDIQYF.

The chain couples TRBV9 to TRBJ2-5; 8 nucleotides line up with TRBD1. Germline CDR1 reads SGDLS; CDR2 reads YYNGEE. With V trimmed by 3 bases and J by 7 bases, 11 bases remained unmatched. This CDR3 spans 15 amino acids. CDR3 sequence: CASSDQQGEEGTQYF. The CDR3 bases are TGTGCCAGCAGCGACCAACAGGGGGAGGAGGGGACCCAGTACTTC.